This record covers a single T cell receptor (beta chain). This sample is part of a study of control samples from healthy donors and cancer patients. This CDR3 comprises 12 residues. Germline-derived CDR1 and CDR2 are WSHSY and SAAADI. V was cut by 5 bases and J by 8 bases, with 12 bases left in between. Data came from immunoSEQ multiplex PCR; TCRdb stores just in-frame clones and leaves some out. Among about 110,000 clones, approximately 82% were seen once, and the ten largest hold approximately 7%. The chain joins TRBV10-2 to TRBJ1-2, with D unresolved. Sequenced sample: blood. The receptor was isolated from a man aged 18 to 29 in good health. The CDR3 here is CASSSNGGGYTF. The CDR3 nucleotides are TGCGCCAGCAGTTCAAACGGCGGGGGCTACACCTTC.